These 29 T cell receptor beta chains came from one sample sequenced in a study of PD-1 blockade in mismatch repair-deficient tumors. This table comes from immunoSEQ multiplex PCR, and its TCRdb copy is limited to in-frame clones, with some not included. The data contain approximately 25,000 clones, under 85% of them singletons. This sample comprised peripheral blood, obtained 12 weeks after starting pembrolizumab. These receptors were obtained from an adult with mismatch repair-deficient cancer.

The chain couples TRBV5-4 to TRBJ2-1; 7 bases line up with TRBD1. CDR3 length: 15 residues. V was pared by 2 bases and J by 4 bases, with 6 bases of the junction left unmatched. Germline values: CDR1 SGHNT, CDR2 YYREEE (reference sequence). Written as DNA, the CDR3 is TGTGCCAGCAGCTTTATAGGGACAGAGTACAATGAGCAGTTCTTC. Amino acids: CASSFIGTEYNEQFF.

The chain carries TRBV15 and TRBJ1-1; D is perhaps TRBD1 (5 bases). The V end lost 0 bases, the J end lost 2 bases, and 19 bases lay between the germline ends. CDR1 and CDR2 from the germline V gene are LNHNV and YYDKDF (reference sequence). This CDR3 is built from 18 residues. In nucleotides, the CDR3 is TGTGCCACCAGCAGAGAGGACGGTGAGTGGGACCTTAACACTGAAGCTTTCTTT. The encoded protein is CATSREDGEWDLNTEAFF.

The genes are TRBV6-4 and TRBJ2-1, with 9 bases matching TRBD1. CDR3 length: 19 amino acids. V lost 2 bases, J lost 7 bases, and 18 bases stayed unmatched. Germline V CDR1 and CDR2: MRHNA, SNTAGT. The CDR3 nucleotides are TGTGCCAGCAGTGACGAAGGGGACAGGGCATACCGGGCGAGGAATGAGCAGTTCTTC. Its protein is CASSDEGDRAYRARNEQFF.

The chain combines TRBV30 with TRBJ2-3, with D possibly called TRBD1 or TRBD2 (5 bases each). The CDR3 has 15 residues. Germline V CDR1 and CDR2: GTSNPN, SVGIG (reference sequence). Trimming stripped 2 bases from V and 2 bases from J, with 14 bases between. The CDR3 sequence: CAWSSRGTPTDTQYF. The CDR3 DNA follows: TGTGCCTGGAGTTCTCGGGGCACCCCCACAGATACGCAGTATTTT.

V and J are TRBV10-3 and TRBJ1-5, with no clear D. Between the trimmed V and J ends, which lost 5 bases and 4 bases, there was a span of 15 bases. Germline-derived CDR1 and CDR2 are ENHRY and SYGVKD. The CDR3 is 15 amino acids. DNA for the CDR3: TGTGCCATCAGTACCCGAGGAGAGGGAAATCAGCCCCAGCATTTT. This sequence encodes CAISTRGEGNQPQHF.

The chain links TRBV5-4 to TRBJ2-1, with TRBD2 identical over 12 bases. V shed 1 base and J 4 bases; nucleotides not matched to a gene: 0. Germline V CDR1 and CDR2: SGHNT, YYREEE (reference sequence). The CDR3 is 15 residues long. Here the CDR3 DNA reads TGTGCCAGCAGCTTGACTAGCGGGAGGTACAATGAGCAGTTCTTC. Its protein product is CASSLTSGRYNEQFF.

This rearrangement joins TRBV29-1 to TRBJ1-2; the D is unclear. The V gene lost 6 bases and the J gene lost 11 bases, with 16 bases spanning the gap. Per germline, CDR1 SQVTM and CDR2 ANQGSEA. The CDR3 spans 11 residues. The CDR3 sequence: CSVEDGRGYTF. In nucleotides, the CDR3 is TGCAGCGTCGAGGACGGACGAGGGTACACCTTC.

This chain uses TRBV6-1 with TRBJ2-7; TRBD1 aligns across 8 bases. V trimming: 6 bases; J trimming: 6 bases; junction bases outside the gene matches: 13. The germline V gene has CDR1 MNHNS and CDR2 SASEGT. The CDR3 loop spans 15 amino acids. The CDR3 sequence is CASREPGQVLTEQYF. DNA for the CDR3: TGTGCCAGCAGAGAACCGGGACAGGTACTAACCGAGCAGTACTTC.

This chain links TRBV10-3 with TRBJ1-1; 7 bases map to TRBD1. The V gene's germline CDR1 is ENHRY and CDR2 SYGVKD. The CDR3 sequence is 15 residues long. V trimming: 0 bases; J trimming: 1 base; junction bases outside the gene matches: 2. CDR3 DNA: TGTGCCATCAGTGAGTCCCGGACAGGGAACACTGAAGCTTTCTTT. Encoded protein: CAISESRTGNTEAFF.

This clone was picked up one time. V and J are TRBV21-1 and TRBJ1-1; the listed D gene, TRBD1, was not tested against the DNA. TRBV21-1 is termed a pseudogene. The CDR3 totals 15 residues. The CDR3 protein is CASTWTPTLNTEAFF. The CDR3, as DNA: TGTGCCAGCACGTGGACACCCACTTTGAACACTGAAGCTTTCTTT.

This chain joins TRBV11-2 and TRBJ2-7, with D tentatively TRBD1 or TRBD2 (5 bases each). Germline V gene lookup returns CDR1 SGHAT and CDR2 FQNNGV. CDR3 length: 15 residues. The ends were cut back, 1 base at V and 7 bases at J, with 17 bases in the middle. This chain's CDR3 is CASSLAGTVLSEQYF. The CDR3 coding sequence is TGTGCCAGCAGCTTAGCCGGGACGGTGCTTAGTGAGCAGTACTTC.

This chain links TRBV5-4 with TRBJ2-5; 7 positions match TRBD2. The CDR3 runs 17 residues. The J segment lost 5 bases and the V segment lost 0 bases, leaving 13 bases of the junction unmatched. CDR1 is SGHNT, CDR2 YYREEE, per germline (reference sequence). CDR3 protein: CASSLASTSWRGETQYF. The CDR3 nucleotides are TGTGCCAGCAGCTTGGCCTCAACTAGCTGGCGGGGGGAGACCCAGTACTTC.

V gene TRBV30 combines with J gene TRBJ2-5; D tentatively reads TRBD1 or TRBD2 (6 bases each). Germline-derived CDR1 and CDR2 are GTSNPN and SVGIG (reference sequence). Trimming cost V 3 bases and J 5 bases, with 19 bases left between them. The CDR3 sequence is 15 residues long. The CDR3 region has the DNA TGTGCCTGGAGGACCCCTCGAGGGGGGCGGGAGACCCAGTACTTC. It yields the protein CAWRTPRGGRETQYF.

The chain is built from TRBV11-2 and TRBJ2-7; TRBD2 aligns across 7 bases. This CDR3 contains 14 residues. Trimming removed 4 bases from V and 7 bases from J; junction bases left unmatched: 10. Germline CDR1 is SGHAT and CDR2 is FQNNGV. CDR3 sequence reads: CASSSLISRGEQYF. In nucleotides, the CDR3 is TGTGCCAGCAGCTCCTTGATATCGCGGGGGGAGCAGTACTTC.

The genes are TRBV19 and TRBJ1-4; a weak D match, TRBD1 (5 bases). CDR3 length equals 14 residues. Germline-derived CDR1 and CDR2 are LNHDA and SQIVND (reference sequence). V lost 7 bases to trimming and J lost 4 bases, with 13 bases between them. The chain's CDR3 is CASTPEGLNEKLFF. CDR3 nucleotides: TGTGCCAGTACCCCGGAGGGGCTTAATGAAAAACTGTTTTTT.

The J gene is TRBJ2-7, the V gene TRBV6-5, with 7 bases fitting TRBD1. This CDR3 region has 16 residues. Germline CDR1 MNHEY, CDR2 SVGAGI. Germline trimming cut 4 bases from V and 3 bases from J; bases unmatched to any gene: 12. Written as DNA, the CDR3 is TGTGCCAGCAGTTCCTATCCCCGGGACAGACACTACGAGCAGTACTTC. Translated, it gives CASSSYPRDRHYEQYF.

This clone was observed a few times. The chain is built from TRBV6-5 and TRBJ2-7; TRBD1 agrees at 8 bases. Per the germline V gene, CDR1 is MNHEY and CDR2 is SVGAGI. The CDR3 runs 13 residues. The ends lost 8 bases at V and 7 bases at J; junction bases unmatched: 10. The CDR3 reads CASSRTGSREQYF. CDR3 DNA sequence: TGTGCCAGCTCCCGGACAGGGTCGAGGGAGCAGTACTTC.

The chain recombines TRBV12-5 with TRBJ1-2; TRBD1 aligns across 10 bases. The V gene's germline CDR1 is LGHNT and CDR2 FRNRAP. This CDR3 has 20 residues. J lost 3 bases, V lost 0 bases, and 16 bases had no gene match. The CDR3 loop reads CASGLVLTGTGVIKDYGYTF. The CDR3 DNA is TGTGCTAGTGGTTTGGTACTTACCGGGACAGGGGTTATAAAGGACTATGGCTACACCTTC.

CDR3 DNA sequence: TGCGCCAGCAGCCAAGTCGGCAGGAGAAACTATGGCTACACCTTC. This encodes CASSQVGRRNYGYTF. The chain couples TRBV4-1 to TRBJ1-2, with no clear D. This CDR3 region has 15 residues. Trimming took 1 base from V and 2 from J, leaving 11 bases between them. The germline gives CDR1 MGHRA, CDR2 YSYEKL.

This chain joins TRBV6-1 and TRBJ2-2, with D uncertain. From germline, CDR1 is MNHNS and CDR2 SASEGT. Trimming stripped 1 base from V and 3 bases from J, with 6 bases between. The CDR3 contains 14 residues. CDR3 protein: CASSEDTHTGELFF. DNA for the CDR3: TGTGCCAGCAGTGAAGACACCCACACCGGGGAGCTGTTTTTT.

The chain couples TRBV7-6 to TRBJ2-5; D call uncertain. Trimming pared 1 base from V and 3 bases from J, leaving 9 bases between. The CDR3 is 14 amino acids. CDR1 is SGHVS and CDR2 is FNYEAQ in the germline V gene. This chain's CDR3 is CASSLGVFEETQYF. CDR3 DNA sequence: TGTGCCAGCAGCTTAGGGGTTTTCGAAGAGACCCAGTACTTC.

This clone has only a few counts. The V call is TRBV30, the J call TRBJ1-5; 7 bases align to TRBD1. The CDR3 consists of 14 residues. Losses at the gene ends were 1 base for V and 7 bases for J; bases not matched to a gene: 7. Germline V gene lookup returns CDR1 GTSNPN and CDR2 SVGIG (reference sequence). Here the CDR3 DNA reads TGTGCCTGGAGTGGCAGACAGGGTGGGCAGCCCCAGCATTTT. Its translation is CAWSGRQGGQPQHF.

The chain has TRBV20-1 and TRBJ2-1; 9 bases map to TRBD1. The germline V gene encodes CDR1 DFQATT and CDR2 SNEGSKA (reference sequence). The CDR3 loop spans 11 amino acids. V gave up 3 bases and J gave up 15 bases; unmatched junction bases: 6. The CDR3 nucleotides read TGCAGTGCTAGTAGACGGGACAGGGTGTTCTTC. Its translation: CSASRRDRVFF.

V is TRBV6-4 and J is TRBJ1-1; tentative D call: TRBD1 (5 bases). Germline CDR1 reads MRHNA; CDR2 reads SNTAGT. The CDR3 has 13 residues. Trimming left V 2 bases short and J 2 bases short, with 6 bases between. CDR3 protein: CASSDRDNTEAFF. As DNA, the CDR3 is TGTGCCAGCAGTGACCGGGACAACACTGAAGCTTTCTTT.

The DNA of the CDR3 is TGTGCCAGCAGCCCGAGGACGTATCGGGGCTACACCTTC. The encoded protein is CASSPRTYRGYTF. This sequence joins TRBV11-2 and TRBJ1-2; D gene unclear. This CDR3 region has 13 residues. Trimming stripped 5 bases from V and 8 bases from J, with 15 bases between. The germline V gene has CDR1 SGHAT and CDR2 FQNNGV.

The chain recombines TRBV5-1 with TRBJ2-3; D is possibly TRBD2 (6 bases). Germline assignment: CDR1 SGHRS and CDR2 YFSETQ. V was cut by 5 bases and J by 5 bases, with 15 bases left in between. The CDR3 contains 14 residues. The CDR3 spells CASRLDGSIDTQYF. DNA of the CDR3: TGCGCCAGCAGGCTGGACGGGAGTATAGATACGCAGTATTTT.

This chain connects TRBV29-1 to TRBJ1-1, with 7 bases lining up with TRBD1. The CDR3 contains 15 residues. The V and J ends lost 3 bases and 4 bases, in that order; junction bases with no gene match: 11. CDR1 is SQVTM and CDR2 is ANQGSEA in the germline V gene. The CDR3 DNA follows: TGCAGCGTTGATGGGCTACAGGGGCCTGCCACTGAAGCTTTCTTT. Protein sequence: CSVDGLQGPATEAFF.

The V and J genes are TRBV6-1 and TRBJ2-3; tentatively, D is TRBD1 (6 bases). V was cut by 2 bases and J by 1 base, with 10 bases left in between. CDR1 and CDR2 (germline): MNHNS, SASEGT. There are 15 residues in the CDR3. The CDR3 region is CASSEWYRGTDTQYF. The CDR3 bases are TGTGCCAGCAGTGAATGGTACAGGGGCACAGATACGCAGTATTTT.

As concerns this clone: The sample has other DNA sequences that encode this CDR3 too. The chain couples TRBV6-4 to TRBJ2-3, with TRBD2 matching over 10 bases. Germline CDR1 is MRHNA and CDR2 is SNTAGT. The CDR3 is 16 residues long. The V segment lost 0 bases and the J segment 1 base; nucleotides outside the gene matches: 1. CDR3: CASSDSGTSGTDTQYF. CDR3 DNA sequence: TGTGCCAGCAGTGACTCCGGGACTAGCGGCACAGATACGCAGTATTTT.